A single sample gave rise to the 22 T cell receptor beta chains below, sequenced in a study of breast tumors, draining lymph nodes, adjacent tissues. MiXCR, applied by TCRdb to the multiplex PCR reads, yields one record per CDR3 protein. Among fewer than 250,000 distinct CDR3 sequences listed, about 30% were seen once. The lymph nodes were axillary draining lymph nodes from breast cancer patients. Input material: axillary lymph node tissue. The receptors shown here come from a female donor with breast cancer. Some clones in this sample may be carry-over from other donors' samples.

This chain connects TRBV20-1 to TRBJ1-6, with TRBD1 as a possible D gene (5 bases). Between the trimmed V and J ends, which lost 3 bases and 5 bases, there was a span of 17 bases. From germline, CDR1 is DFQATT and CDR2 SNEGSKA (reference sequence). The CDR3 has 16 residues. CDR3 amino acids: CSASRPAGRNNSPLHF. CDR3 DNA: TGCAGTGCTAGCCGACCTGCGGGGCGAAATAATTCACCCCTCCACTTT.

This clonotype came up a few times. This may arise from a read error, as a much more abundant clone is one base away. This chain uses TRBV6-9 with TRBJ2-3; maybe TRBD2 (6 bases). This CDR3 contains 13 residues. The germline V gene encodes CDR1 MNHGY and CDR2 SVAAGI. Trimming removed 8 bases at V and 8 bases at J, with 17 bases between. The CDR3 spells CASALKAEGTQYF. The CDR3 DNA follows: TGTGCCAGCGCGCTTAAAGCGGAGGGTACGCAGTATTTT.

There are many counts of this clonotype. The CDR3 DNA is TGCGCCAGCAGCCTGGTATACCAAGAGACCCAGTACTTC. Protein: CASSLVYQETQYF. The rearrangement links TRBV4-3 to TRBJ2-5; D is ambiguous. The CDR3 extends over 13 amino acids. Trimming took 4 bases from V and 0 from J, leaving 6 bases between them. CDR1 and CDR2 from the germline V gene are LGHNA and YSLEER.

This clonotype came up many times. The V and J genes are TRBV11-1 and TRBJ2-7; TRBD1 might be the D (5 bases). Trimming pared 0 bases from V and 5 bases from J, leaving 11 bases between. Germline CDR1 is SGHAT and CDR2 is FQDESV (reference sequence). CDR3 length: 14 amino acids. CDR3 coding DNA: TGTGCCAGCAGCTTAGCGGGTGGGGCGAACGAGCAGTACTTC. Translation: CASSLAGGANEQYF.

With regard to this clonotype: One end of the junction does not line up with germline, which may come from a read error. The rearrangement uses TRBV7-3 and TRBJ2-1; D not resolved. The CDR3 consists of 16 residues. Germline V gene lookup returns CDR1 SGHTA and CDR2 FQGTGA. The CDR3 bases are TGTGCCAGCAGCTTAACGAGGACCCTCTCCTACAGTGAGCAGTTCTTC. Its translation is CASSLTRTLSYSEQFF. Filled out from reference TRBV7-3 and TRBJ2-1, the complete variable domain reads GAGVSQTPSNKVTEKGKYVELRCDPISGHTALYWYRQSLGQGPEFLIYFQGTGAADDSGLPNDRFFAVRPEGSVSTLKIQRTERGDSAVYLCASSLTRTLSYSEQFFGPGTRLTVL.

This clonotype was found many times. This may come from a read error, since a much larger clone is one base off. V usage is TRBV7-2 and J usage is TRBJ2-5, with 11 bases matching TRBD1. Germline assignment: CDR1 SGHTA and CDR2 FQGNSA. The CDR3 has 17 residues. The CDR3 nucleotides read TGTGCCAGCAGCGCCGGGACAGGGGGACGGGGCCAAGAGCCCCAGTACTTC. Encoded protein: CASSAGTGGRGQEPQYF.

This sequence joins TRBV2 and TRBJ1-2; D ambiguous. Germline V CDR1 and CDR2: SNHLY, FYNNEI. The CDR3 totals 13 residues. V lost 6 bases, J lost 6 bases, and 14 bases lay in between. The CDR3 reads CASSENGINGYTF. The CDR3 region has the DNA TGTGCCAGCAGCGAAAACGGGATTAATGGCTACACCTTC. The full variable domain, its missing parts supplied by reference TRBV2 and TRBJ1-2, is EPEVTQTPSHQVTQMGQEVILRCVPISNHLYFYWYRQILGQKVEFLVSFYNNEISEKSEIFDDQFSVERPDGSNFTLKIRSTKLEDSAMYFCASSENGINGYTFGSGTRLTVV.

The sample holds many counts of this clonotype. The CDR3 spells CASSLALGSYNEQFF. CDR3 nucleotides: TGTGCCAGCAGTTTAGCGCTAGGGTCCTACAATGAGCAGTTCTTC. V usage is TRBV12-3 or TRBV12-4 and J usage is TRBJ2-1; D is undetermined. This CDR3 region has 15 residues. Trimming cost V 0 bases and J 1 base, with 7 bases left between them.

This clonotype was observed at least ten times. The genes are TRBV20-1 and TRBJ2-3; a possible D gene is TRBD2 (6 bases). Per the germline V gene, CDR1 is DFQATT and CDR2 is SNEGSKA (reference sequence). V lost 0 bases and J lost 0, with 10 bases in between. The CDR3 is 15 amino acids. The chain's CDR3 is CSARDPSGSTDTQYF. In nucleotides, the CDR3 is TGCAGTGCTAGAGACCCCAGCGGGAGCACAGATACGCAGTATTTT.

This clonotype was detected a few times. A much more abundant neighbour one base away suggests this may be a read error. This chain connects TRBV7-3 to TRBJ2-1, with 7 bases matching TRBD2. With V trimmed by 5 bases and J by 7 bases, 11 bases remained unmatched. The germline V gene encodes CDR1 SGHTA and CDR2 FQGTGA. The CDR3 spans 15 residues. The CDR3 sequence is CASSPQRDRPNEQFF. CDR3 DNA sequence: TGTGCCAGCAGCCCCCAGCGGGATAGGCCAAATGAGCAGTTCTTC.

This clonotype was seen many times. This chain uses TRBV5-5 with TRBJ2-2; 7 bases are shared with TRBD2. This CDR3 is 14 amino acids long. Germline V CDR1 and CDR2: SGHKS, YYEKEE (reference sequence). The V gene end was trimmed by 0 bases and the J gene end by 9 bases; junction bases not matched to a gene: 5. Written as DNA, the CDR3 is TGTGCCAGCAGCTTGGTTTGGGAGGGTCGGGAGCTGTTTTTT. It encodes CASSLVWEGRELFF.

This clonotype was detected ten times or more. This chain uses TRBV7-3 with TRBJ2-7; tentatively, D is TRBD1 (5 bases). The length of the CDR3 is 15 residues. CDR1 is SGHTA, CDR2 FQGTGA, per germline. Trimming left V 5 bases short and J 2 bases short, with 16 bases between. CDR3 coding DNA: TGTGCCAGCAGCCCACGTTGGCAGGGCCCCTACGAGCAGTACTTC. It specifies CASSPRWQGPYEQYF.

This clonotype was seen ten or more times. The chain has TRBV20-1 and TRBJ1-2, with D possibly TRBD1 on 5 matching bases. This CDR3 is 14 amino acids long. The V gene lost 3 bases and the J gene lost 1 base, with 12 bases spanning the gap. Germline lookup yields CDR1 DFQATT and CDR2 SNEGSKA (reference sequence). The CDR3 protein is CSASVPGLNYGYTF. The CDR3 bases are TGCAGTGCTAGTGTTCCAGGGCTTAACTATGGCTACACCTTC.

This clonotype was counted between two and nine times. This may stem from a read error, because a much larger clone lies one nucleotide away. V usage is TRBV25-1 and J usage is TRBJ2-3; D is undetermined. The CDR3 length is 9 residues. V lost 7 bases to trimming and J lost 4 bases, with 0 bases between them. The V gene's germline CDR1 is MGHDK and CDR2 SYGVNS. The CDR3 here is CASTDTQYF. CDR3 sequence (DNA): TGTGCCAGCACAGATACGCAGTATTTT. Complete variable domain (other parts from reference TRBV25-1 and TRBJ2-3): EADIYQTPRYLVIGTGKKITLECSQTMGHDKMYWYQQDPGMELHLIHYSYGVNSTEKGDLSSESTVSRIRTEHFPLTLESARPSHTSQYLCASTDTQYFGPGTRLTVL.

This clonotype has at least ten counts. The chain combines TRBV2 with TRBJ2-7; no clear D gene. Deletions cut 3 bases from V and 11 bases from J, with 17 bases between. The CDR3 is 13 amino acids. The germline CDR1 and CDR2 sequences are SNHLY and FYNNEI. The CDR3 sequence: CASSELGAPVEYF. The CDR3 DNA reads TGTGCCAGCAGTGAGCTAGGAGCCCCGGTGGAGTACTTC.

This clonotype has more than one count but fewer than ten. CDR3 sequence: CASSLAGAGGTEAFF. In DNA, the CDR3 is TGTGCCAGCAGCTTAGCTGGTGCGGGGGGGACTGAAGCTTTCTTT. The chain joins TRBV7-2 to TRBJ1-1; a possible D gene is TRBD1 (5 bases). Germline CDR1 reads SGHTA; CDR2 reads FQGNSA. Deletions cut 0 bases from V and 5 bases from J, with 13 bases between. This CDR3 is built from 15 residues.

Ten or more counts support this clonotype. This chain connects TRBV15 to TRBJ2-7; D is ambiguous. This CDR3 spans 15 amino acids. Germline loops: CDR1 LNHNV, CDR2 YYDKDF (reference sequence). Trimming removed 3 bases from V and 5 bases from J, with 17 bases in between. The CDR3 sequence: CATSSRSEEDDEQYF. In DNA, the CDR3 is TGTGCCACCAGCAGCAGGTCCGAAGAGGACGACGAGCAGTACTTC.

This clonotype was detected ten times or more. V is TRBV6-1 and J is TRBJ2-7, with TRBD1 matching 7 bases. Germline-derived CDR1 and CDR2 are MNHNS and SASEGT. The CDR3 covers 15 residues. Trimming removed 6 bases from V and 2 bases from J; junction bases left unmatched: 10. The DNA for the CDR3 is TGTGCCAGCAGCTCGATGGACAGGTTTACCTACGAGCAGTACTTC. Amino acids: CASSSMDRFTYEQYF.

This clonotype was seen many times. V is TRBV4-2 and J is TRBJ1-4; D is possibly TRBD1 (6 bases). V was trimmed by 7 bases and J by 8 bases, leaving 17 bases between them. Per the germline V gene, CDR1 is LGHNA and CDR2 is YNFKEQ. The CDR3 contains 14 residues. As DNA, the CDR3 is TGTGCCAGCAAAGTGGGACAAGCCCGGGAAAAACTGTTTTTT. This sequence encodes CASKVGQAREKLFF.

This clonotype was counted many times. This chain uses TRBV4-3 with TRBJ2-3; no definite D call. The length of the CDR3 is 14 residues. Germline V CDR1 and CDR2: LGHNA, YSLEER. V was shortened by 1 base and J by 2 bases, with 7 bases between the two germline ends. This chain's CDR3 is CASSQVGNTDTQYF. The CDR3 DNA sequence: TGCGCCAGCAGCCAAGTGGGCAACACAGATACGCAGTATTTT.

This clonotype was recorded a few times. A much more abundant neighbour one base away suggests this may be a read error. This chain connects TRBV12-3 or TRBV12-4 to TRBJ2-1; 13 nucleotides match TRBD2. V shed 7 bases and J 9 bases; nucleotides not matched to a gene: 15. The CDR3 consists of 17 residues. CDR3 protein: CASILNSGLAGVSEQFF. The CDR3 nucleotides are TGTGCCAGCATTTTGAACTCCGGACTAGCGGGAGTCAGTGAGCAGTTCTTC.

The sample holds many counts of this clonotype. V is TRBV19 and J is TRBJ2-3, with 10 bases lining up with TRBD2. J lost 3 bases, V lost 2 bases, and 5 bases had no gene match. From germline, CDR1 is LNHDA and CDR2 SQIVND (reference sequence). The CDR3 has 16 residues. CDR3 bases: TGTGCCAGTAGTATATACTCTAGCGGGAGAACAGATACGCAGTATTTT. As protein: CASSIYSSGRTDTQYF.